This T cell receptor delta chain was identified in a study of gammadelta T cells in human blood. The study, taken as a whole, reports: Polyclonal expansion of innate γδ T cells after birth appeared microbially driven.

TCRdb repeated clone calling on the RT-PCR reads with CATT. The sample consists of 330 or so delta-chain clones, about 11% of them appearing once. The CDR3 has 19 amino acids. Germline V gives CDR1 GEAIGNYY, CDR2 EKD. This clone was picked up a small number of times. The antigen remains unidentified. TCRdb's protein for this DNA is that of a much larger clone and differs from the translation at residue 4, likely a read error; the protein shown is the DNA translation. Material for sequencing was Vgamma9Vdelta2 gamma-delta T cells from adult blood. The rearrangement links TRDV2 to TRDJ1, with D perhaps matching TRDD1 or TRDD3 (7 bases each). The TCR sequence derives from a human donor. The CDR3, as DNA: TGTGCCTGTGGCACCGTGAGTGGGGGAAATAGGAGGTACACCGATAAACTCATCTTT. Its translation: CACGTVSGGNRRYTDKLIF.